This T cell receptor (beta chain) was found in a study of control samples from healthy donors and cancer patients. The CDR3 has 14 residues. Trimming at V came to 7 bases and at J to 1 base, leaving 5 bases not matched to a gene. CDR1 and CDR2 (germline): SNHLY, FYNNEI. Profiled with immunoSEQ multiplex PCR; TCRdb holds only in-frame clones, not every one. The sample contains tens of thousands of clones, about 87% of which appear only once. The chain employs TRBV2 and TRBJ2-7; 9 nucleotides agree with TRBD2. The sequence came from a woman between 65 and 79 years old in good health. The specimen sequenced was blood. CDR3 protein: CASKETSGSYEQYF. In nucleotides, the CDR3 is TGTGCCAGCAAGGAGACTAGCGGATCCTACGAGCAGTACTTC.